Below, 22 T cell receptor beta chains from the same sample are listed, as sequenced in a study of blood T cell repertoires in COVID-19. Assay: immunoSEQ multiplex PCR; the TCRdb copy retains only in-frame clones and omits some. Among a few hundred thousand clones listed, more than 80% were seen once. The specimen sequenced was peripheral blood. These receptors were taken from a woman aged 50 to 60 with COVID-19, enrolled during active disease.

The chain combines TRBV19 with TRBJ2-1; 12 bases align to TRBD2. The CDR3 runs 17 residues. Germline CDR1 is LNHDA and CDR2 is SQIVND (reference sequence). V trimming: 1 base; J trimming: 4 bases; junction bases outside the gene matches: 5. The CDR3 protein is CASSIGPTSGGYNEQFF. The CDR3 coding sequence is TGTGCCAGTAGTATAGGCCCGACTAGCGGGGGATACAATGAGCAGTTCTTC.

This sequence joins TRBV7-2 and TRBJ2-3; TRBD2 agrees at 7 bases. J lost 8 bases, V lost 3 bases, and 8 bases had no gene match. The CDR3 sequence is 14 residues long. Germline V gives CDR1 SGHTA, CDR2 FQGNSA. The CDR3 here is CASSLVGGSGTQYF. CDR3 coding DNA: TGTGCCAGCAGCTTGGTCGGGGGGAGCGGTACGCAGTATTTT.

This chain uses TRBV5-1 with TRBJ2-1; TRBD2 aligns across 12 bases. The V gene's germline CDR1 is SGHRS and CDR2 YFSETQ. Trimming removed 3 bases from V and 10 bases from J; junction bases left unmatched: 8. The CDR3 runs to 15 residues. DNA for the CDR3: TGCGCCAGCAGCTGGACTAGCGGGGACTTAGGGGAGCAGTTCTTC. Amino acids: CASSWTSGDLGEQFF.

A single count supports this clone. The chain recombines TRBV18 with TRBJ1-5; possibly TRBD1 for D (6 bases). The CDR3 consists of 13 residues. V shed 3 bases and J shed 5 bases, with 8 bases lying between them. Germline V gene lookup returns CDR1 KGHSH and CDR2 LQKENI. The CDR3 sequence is CASSPGAHQPQHF. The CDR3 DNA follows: TGTGCCAGCTCACCGGGGGCACATCAGCCCCAGCATTTT. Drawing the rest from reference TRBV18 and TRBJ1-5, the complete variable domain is NAGVMQNPRHLVRRRGQEARLRCSPMKGHSHVYWYRQLPEEGLKFMVYLQKENIIDESGMPKERFSAEFPKEGPSILRIQQVVRGDSAAYFCASSPGAHQPQHFGDGTRLSIL.

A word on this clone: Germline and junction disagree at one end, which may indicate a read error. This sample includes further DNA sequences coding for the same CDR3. The CDR3 bases are TGTGCCATCAGTGAGTCGGTACAAAATGAAAAATTGTTTTTT. It is translated as CAISESVQNEKLFF. V and J are TRBV10-3 and TRBJ1-4; D unresolved. CDR3 length equals 14 residues. The V gene's germline CDR1 is ENHRY and CDR2 SYGVKD.

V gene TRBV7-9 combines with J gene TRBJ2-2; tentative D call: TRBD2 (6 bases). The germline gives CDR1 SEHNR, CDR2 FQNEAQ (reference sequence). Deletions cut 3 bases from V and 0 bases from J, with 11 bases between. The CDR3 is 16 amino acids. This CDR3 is CASSFGGGSNTGELFF. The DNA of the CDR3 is TGTGCCAGCAGCTTCGGGGGTGGTTCGAACACCGGGGAGCTGTTTTTT.

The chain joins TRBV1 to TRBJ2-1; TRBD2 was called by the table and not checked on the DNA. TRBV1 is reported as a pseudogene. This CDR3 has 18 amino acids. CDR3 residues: CTSSQGLAGGHRYNEQFF. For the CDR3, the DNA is TGCACCAGCAGCCAAGGACTAGCGGGAGGTCATCGGTATAATGAGCAGTTCTTC.

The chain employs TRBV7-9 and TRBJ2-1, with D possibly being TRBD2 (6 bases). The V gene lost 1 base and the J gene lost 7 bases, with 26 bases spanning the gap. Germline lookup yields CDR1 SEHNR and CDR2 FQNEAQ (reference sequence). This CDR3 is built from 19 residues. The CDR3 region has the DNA TGTGCCAGCAGCTTAGGCGTCCTAGCGACAAGGCTTGTCGTGAATGAGCAGTTCTTC. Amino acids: CASSLGVLATRLVVNEQFF.

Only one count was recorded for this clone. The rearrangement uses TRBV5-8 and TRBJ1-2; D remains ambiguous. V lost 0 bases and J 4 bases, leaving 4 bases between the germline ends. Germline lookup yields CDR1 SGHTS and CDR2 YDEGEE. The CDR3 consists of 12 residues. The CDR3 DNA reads TGTGCCAGCAGCTTGGCCGGCTATGGCTACACCTTC. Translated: CASSLAGYGYTF.

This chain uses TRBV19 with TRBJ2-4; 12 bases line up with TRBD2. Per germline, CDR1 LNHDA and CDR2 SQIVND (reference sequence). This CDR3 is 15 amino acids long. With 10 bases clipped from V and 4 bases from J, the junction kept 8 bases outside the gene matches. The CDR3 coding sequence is TGTGCCACCGCGACGCTAGCGGGAGGGAAAAACATTCAGTACTTC. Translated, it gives CATATLAGGKNIQYF.

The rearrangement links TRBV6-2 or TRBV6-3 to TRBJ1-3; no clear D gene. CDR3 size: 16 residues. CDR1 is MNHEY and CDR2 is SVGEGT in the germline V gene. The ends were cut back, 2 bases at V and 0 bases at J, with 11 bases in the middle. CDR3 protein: CASSYSYRRSGNTIYF. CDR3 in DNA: TGTGCCAGCAGTTACAGCTACAGACGCTCTGGAAACACCATATATTTT.

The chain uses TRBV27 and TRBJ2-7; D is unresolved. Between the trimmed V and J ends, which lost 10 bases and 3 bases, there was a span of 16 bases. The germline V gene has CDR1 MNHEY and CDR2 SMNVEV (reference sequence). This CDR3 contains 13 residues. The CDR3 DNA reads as TGTGCCACCAGGCGGTCCTCCTACTACGAGCAGTACTTC. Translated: CATRRSSYYEQYF.

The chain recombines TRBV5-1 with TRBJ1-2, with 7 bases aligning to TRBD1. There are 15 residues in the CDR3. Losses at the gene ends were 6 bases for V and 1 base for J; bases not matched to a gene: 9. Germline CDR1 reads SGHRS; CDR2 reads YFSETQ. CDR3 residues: CASTPLSGGNYGYTF. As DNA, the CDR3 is TGCGCCAGCACCCCCCTTTCAGGGGGTAACTATGGCTACACCTTC.

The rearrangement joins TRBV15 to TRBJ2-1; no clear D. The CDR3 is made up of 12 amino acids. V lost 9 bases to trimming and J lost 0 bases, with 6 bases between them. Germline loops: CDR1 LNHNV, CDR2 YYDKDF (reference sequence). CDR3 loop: CATKSSYNEQFF. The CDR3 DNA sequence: TGTGCCACAAAGAGCTCCTACAATGAGCAGTTCTTC.

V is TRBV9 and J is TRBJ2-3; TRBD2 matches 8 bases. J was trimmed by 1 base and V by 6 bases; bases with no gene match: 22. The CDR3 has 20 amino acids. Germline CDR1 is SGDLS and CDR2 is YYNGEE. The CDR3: CASTLEAGGGPNVGTDTQYF. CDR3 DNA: TGTGCCAGCACCCTGGAGGCGGGGGGAGGTCCCAACGTTGGCACAGATACGCAGTATTTT.

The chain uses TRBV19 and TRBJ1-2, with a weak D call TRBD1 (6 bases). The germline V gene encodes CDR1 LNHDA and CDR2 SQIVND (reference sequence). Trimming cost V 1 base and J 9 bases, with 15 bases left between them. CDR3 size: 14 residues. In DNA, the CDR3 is TGTGCCAGTAGTATAGGCGACAGGCCCTCTCGCTACACCTTC. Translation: CASSIGDRPSRYTF.

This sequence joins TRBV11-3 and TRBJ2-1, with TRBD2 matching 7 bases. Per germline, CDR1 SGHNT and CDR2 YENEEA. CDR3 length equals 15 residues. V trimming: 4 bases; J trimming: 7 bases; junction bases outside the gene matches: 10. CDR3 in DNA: TGTGCCAGCAGCTCAGGCGGGAGAGCTAATAATGAGCAGTTCTTC. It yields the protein CASSSGGRANNEQFF.

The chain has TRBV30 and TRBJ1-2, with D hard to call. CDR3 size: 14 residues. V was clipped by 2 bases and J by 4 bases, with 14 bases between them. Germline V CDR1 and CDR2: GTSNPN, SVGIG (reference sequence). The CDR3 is CAWSPTGGLYGYTF. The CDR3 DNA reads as TGTGCCTGGAGTCCCACGGGTGGCCTCTATGGCTACACCTTC.

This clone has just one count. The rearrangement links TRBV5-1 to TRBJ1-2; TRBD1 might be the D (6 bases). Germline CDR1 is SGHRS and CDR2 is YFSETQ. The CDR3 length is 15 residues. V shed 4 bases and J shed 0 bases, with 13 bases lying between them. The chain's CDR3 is CASSEPTGANYGYTF. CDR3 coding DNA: TGCGCCAGCAGCGAACCGACAGGCGCTAACTATGGCTACACCTTC.

CDR3 amino acids: CASSLKGSRDEKLFF. The CDR3 DNA reads as TGTGCCAGCAGTTTAAAGGGTTCCAGGGATGAAAAACTGTTTTTT. This chain connects TRBV28 to TRBJ1-4, with a tentative D call TRBD1 (5 bases). Looked up from germline, CDR1 is MDHEN and CDR2 is SYDVKM. This CDR3 is built from 15 residues. Trimming removed 2 bases from V and 6 bases from J, with 13 bases in between.

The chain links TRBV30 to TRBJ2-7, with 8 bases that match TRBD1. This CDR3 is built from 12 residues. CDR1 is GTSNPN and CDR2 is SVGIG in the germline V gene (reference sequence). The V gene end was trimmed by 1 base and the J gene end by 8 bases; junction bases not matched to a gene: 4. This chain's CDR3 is CAWSADRAKQYF. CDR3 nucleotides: TGTGCCTGGAGTGCGGACAGGGCGAAGCAGTACTTC. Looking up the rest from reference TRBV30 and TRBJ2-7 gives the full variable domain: SQTIHQWPATLVQPVGSPLSLECTVEGTSNPNLYWYRQAAGRGLQLLFYSVGIGQISSEVPQNLSASRPQDRQFILSSKKLLLSDSGFYLCAWSADRAKQYFGPGTRLTVT.

The CDR3 coding sequence is TGTGCCAGCAGTAGGCCGACAGGGATTACCTACGAGCAGTACTTC. It translates to CASSRPTGITYEQYF. This chain links TRBV6-5 with TRBJ2-7; 7 nucleotides line up with TRBD1. From germline, CDR1 is MNHEY and CDR2 SVGAGI. With 5 bases clipped from V and 2 bases from J, the junction kept 9 bases outside the gene matches. CDR3 size: 15 residues.